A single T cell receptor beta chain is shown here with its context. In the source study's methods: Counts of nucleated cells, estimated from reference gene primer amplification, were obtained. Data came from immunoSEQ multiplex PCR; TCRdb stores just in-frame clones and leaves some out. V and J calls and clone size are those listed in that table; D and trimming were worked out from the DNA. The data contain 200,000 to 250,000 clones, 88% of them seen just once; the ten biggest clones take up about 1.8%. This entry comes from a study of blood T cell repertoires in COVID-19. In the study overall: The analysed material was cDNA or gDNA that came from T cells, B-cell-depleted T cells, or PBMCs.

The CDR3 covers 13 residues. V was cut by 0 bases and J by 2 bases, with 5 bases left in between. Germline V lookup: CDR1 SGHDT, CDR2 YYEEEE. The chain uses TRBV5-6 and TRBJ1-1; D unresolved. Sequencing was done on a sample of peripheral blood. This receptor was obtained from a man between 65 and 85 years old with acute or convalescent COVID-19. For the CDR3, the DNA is TGTGCCAGCAGCTTGGGTACTAACACTGAAGCTTTCTTT. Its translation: CASSLGTNTEAFF.